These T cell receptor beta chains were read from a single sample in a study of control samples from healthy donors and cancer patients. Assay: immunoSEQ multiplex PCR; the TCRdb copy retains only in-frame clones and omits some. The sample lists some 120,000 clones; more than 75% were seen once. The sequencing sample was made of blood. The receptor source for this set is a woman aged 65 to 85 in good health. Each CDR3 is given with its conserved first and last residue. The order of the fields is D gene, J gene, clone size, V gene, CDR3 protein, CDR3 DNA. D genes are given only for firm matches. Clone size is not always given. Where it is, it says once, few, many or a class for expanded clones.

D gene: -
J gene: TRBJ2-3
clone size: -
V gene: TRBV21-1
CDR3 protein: CASSKTGLASPTDTQYF
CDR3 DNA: TGTGCCAGCAGCAAAACTGGACTAGCGAGTCCCACAGATACGCAGTATTTT

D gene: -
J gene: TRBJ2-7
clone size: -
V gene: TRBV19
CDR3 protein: CASSTPRVPYEQYF
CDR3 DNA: TGTGCCAGTAGTACCCCCAGGGTACCCTACGAGCAGTACTTC

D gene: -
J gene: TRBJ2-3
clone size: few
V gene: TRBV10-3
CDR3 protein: CATRLRDRPDTQYF
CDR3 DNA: TGTGCCACCAGACTCCGGGACCGTCCAGATACGCAGTATTTT

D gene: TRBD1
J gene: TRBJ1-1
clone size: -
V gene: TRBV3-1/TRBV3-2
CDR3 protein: CASSSARQGAGAEAFF
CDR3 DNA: TGTGCCAGCAGCTCCGCACGACAGGGGGCGGGGGCTGAAGCTTTCTTT

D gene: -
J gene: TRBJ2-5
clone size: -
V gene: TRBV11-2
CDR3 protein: CASSLVQREETQYF
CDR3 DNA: TGTGCTAGCAGCTTAGTACAGCGGGAAGAGACCCAGTACTTC

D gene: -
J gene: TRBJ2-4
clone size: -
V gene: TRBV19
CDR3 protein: CASSVGVASTKNIQYF
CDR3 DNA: TGTGCCAGTAGTGTTGGGGTAGCTAGTACCAAAAACATTCAGTACTTC

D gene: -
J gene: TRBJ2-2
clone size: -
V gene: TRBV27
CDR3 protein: CASSFRGGELFF
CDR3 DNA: TGTGCCAGCAGTTTCAGGGGCGGGGAGCTGTTTTTT

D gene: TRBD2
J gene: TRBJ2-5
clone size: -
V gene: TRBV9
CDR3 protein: CASSPRLAGTLSETQYF
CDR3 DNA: TGTGCCAGCAGCCCAAGACTAGCGGGCACCTTATCGGAGACCCAGTACTTC

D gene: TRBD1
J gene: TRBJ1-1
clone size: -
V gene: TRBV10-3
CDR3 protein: CAISPTTGDYTEAFF
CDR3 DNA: TGTGCCATCAGCCCGACGACAGGGGATTATACTGAAGCTTTCTTT

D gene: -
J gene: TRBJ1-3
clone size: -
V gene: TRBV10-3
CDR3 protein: CAISEGSGNTIYF
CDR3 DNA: TGTGCCATCAGTGAGGGATCTGGAAACACCATATATTTT

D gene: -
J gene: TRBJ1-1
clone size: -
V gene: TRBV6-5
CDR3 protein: CASSKQVMNTEAFF
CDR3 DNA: TGTGCCAGCAGCAAACAGGTCATGAACACTGAAGCTTTCTTT

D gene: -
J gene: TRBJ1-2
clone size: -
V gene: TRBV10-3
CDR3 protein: CAISDPGRLSYTF
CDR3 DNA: TGTGCCATCAGTGACCCCGGGAGATTGAGTTACACCTTC

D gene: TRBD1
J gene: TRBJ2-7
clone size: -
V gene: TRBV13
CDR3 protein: CASSLGSGQGDEQYF
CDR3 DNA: TGTGCCAGCAGCTTAGGCTCCGGTCAGGGGGACGAGCAGTACTTC

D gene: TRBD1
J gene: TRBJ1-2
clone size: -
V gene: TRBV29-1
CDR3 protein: CSVWDRGYGYTF
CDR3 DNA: TGCAGCGTTTGGGACAGGGGCTATGGCTACACCTTC

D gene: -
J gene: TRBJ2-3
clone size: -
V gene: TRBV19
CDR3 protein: CASSMATSATDTQYF
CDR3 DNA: TGTGCCAGTAGTATGGCGACCTCTGCCACAGATACGCAGTATTTT

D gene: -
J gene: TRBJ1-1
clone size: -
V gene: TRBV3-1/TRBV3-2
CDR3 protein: CASSQVVNTEAFF
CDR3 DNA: TGTGCCAGCAGCCAAGTAGTGAACACTGAAGCTTTCTTT

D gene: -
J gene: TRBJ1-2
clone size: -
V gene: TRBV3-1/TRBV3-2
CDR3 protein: CASSQDLDTNYGYTF
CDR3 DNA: TGTGCCAGCAGCCAAGACCTTGACACCAACTATGGCTACACCTTC

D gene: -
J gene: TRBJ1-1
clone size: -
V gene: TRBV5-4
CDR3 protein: CASSSKMNVDTEAFF
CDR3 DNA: TGTGCCAGCAGCTCAAAAATGAATGTGGACACTGAAGCTTTCTTT

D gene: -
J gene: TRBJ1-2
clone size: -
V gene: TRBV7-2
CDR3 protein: CASSLGGTSIKVYTF
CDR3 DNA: TGTGCCAGCAGCTTAGGCGGGACAAGTATCAAAGTCTACACCTTC

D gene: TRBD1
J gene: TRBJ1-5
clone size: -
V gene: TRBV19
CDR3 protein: CASSPWTGMSQPQHF
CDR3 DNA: TGTGCCAGTAGTCCCTGGACAGGGATGAGTCAGCCCCAGCATTTT

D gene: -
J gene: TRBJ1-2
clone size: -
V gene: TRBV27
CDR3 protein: CASKPQGFDGYTF
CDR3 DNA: TGTGCCAGCAAACCACAGGGCTTTGACGGCTACACCTTC

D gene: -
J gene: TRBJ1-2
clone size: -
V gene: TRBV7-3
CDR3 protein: CASSRLRGSEGYTF
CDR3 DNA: TGTGCCAGCAGCCGACTCAGGGGATCGGAGGGCTACACCTTC

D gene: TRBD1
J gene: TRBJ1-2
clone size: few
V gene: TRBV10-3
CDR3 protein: CAISETGDGYTF
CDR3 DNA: TGTGCCATCAGTGAGACAGGGGATGGCTACACCTTC

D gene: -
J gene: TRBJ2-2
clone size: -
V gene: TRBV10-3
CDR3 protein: CAISDIGDWGELFF
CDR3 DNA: TGTGCCATCAGTGATATCGGAGACTGGGGGGAGCTGTTTTTT

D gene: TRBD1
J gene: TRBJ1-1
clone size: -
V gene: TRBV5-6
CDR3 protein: CASSLQGGTEAFF
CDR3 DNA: TGTGCCAGCAGCTTGCAGGGGGGCACTGAAGCTTTCTTT

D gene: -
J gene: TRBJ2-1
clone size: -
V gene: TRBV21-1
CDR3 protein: CASSKPLASGGPSYNEQFF
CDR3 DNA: TGTGCCAGCAGCAAACCCCTTGCGAGCGGGGGGCCCTCCTACAATGAGCAGTTCTTC

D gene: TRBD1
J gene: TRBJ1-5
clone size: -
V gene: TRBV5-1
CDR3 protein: CASSPVGQGAQPQHF
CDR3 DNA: TGCGCCAGCAGCCCGGTGGGACAGGGGGCTCAGCCCCAGCATTTT

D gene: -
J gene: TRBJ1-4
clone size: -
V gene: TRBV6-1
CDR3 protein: CASSEARPATNEKLFF
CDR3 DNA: TGTGCCAGCAGTGAAGCCCGTCCTGCAACTAATGAAAAACTGTTTTTT

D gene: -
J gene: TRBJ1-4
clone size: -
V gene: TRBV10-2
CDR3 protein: CASREQGDTGKLFF
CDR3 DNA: TGCGCCAGCAGAGAACAGGGCGACACGGGTAAACTGTTTTTT

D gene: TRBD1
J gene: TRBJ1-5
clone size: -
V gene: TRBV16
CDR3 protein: CASSQSAAGGGWAPQHF
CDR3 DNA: TGTGCCAGCAGCCAATCGGCGGCAGGGGGAGGATGGGCGCCCCAGCATTTT

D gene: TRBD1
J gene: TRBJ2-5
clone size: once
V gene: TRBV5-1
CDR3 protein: CASSSNTGGQETQYF
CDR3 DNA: TGCGCCAGCAGCTCAAACACAGGGGGACAAGAGACCCAGTACTTC

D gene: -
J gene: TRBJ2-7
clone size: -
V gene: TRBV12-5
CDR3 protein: CASPMASFGSYEQYF
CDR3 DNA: TGTGCTAGTCCTATGGCCAGCTTCGGTTCCTACGAGCAGTACTTC

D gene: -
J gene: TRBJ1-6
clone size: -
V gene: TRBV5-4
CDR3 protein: CASSLGGTYNSPLHF
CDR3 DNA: TGTGCCAGCAGCTTAGGGGGGACATATAATTCACCCCTCCACTTT

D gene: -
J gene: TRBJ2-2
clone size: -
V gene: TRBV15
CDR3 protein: CATSRPARSGELFF
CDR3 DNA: TGTGCCACCAGCAGACCAGCAAGGTCCGGGGAGCTGTTTTTT

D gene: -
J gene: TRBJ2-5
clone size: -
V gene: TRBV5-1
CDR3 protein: CASSFKGPETQYF
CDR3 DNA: TGCGCCAGCAGCTTCAAGGGTCCCGAGACCCAGTACTTC

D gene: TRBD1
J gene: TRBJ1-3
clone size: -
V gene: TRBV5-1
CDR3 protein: CASSPDRGLRNTIYF
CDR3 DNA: TGCGCCAGCAGCCCGGACAGGGGCTTGAGAAACACCATATATTTT

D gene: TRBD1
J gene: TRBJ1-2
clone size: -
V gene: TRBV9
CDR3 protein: CASSAMTGLGGYTF
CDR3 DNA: TGTGCCAGCAGCGCCATGACAGGGCTTGGTGGCTACACCTTC

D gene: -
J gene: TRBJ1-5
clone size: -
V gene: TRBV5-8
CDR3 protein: CASRWGAGSNQPQHF
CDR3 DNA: TGTGCCAGCAGGTGGGGAGCAGGTAGCAATCAGCCCCAGCATTTT

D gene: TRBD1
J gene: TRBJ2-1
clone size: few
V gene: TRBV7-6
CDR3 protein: CASSLGFRGPNEQFF
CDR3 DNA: TGTGCCAGCAGCTTAGGCTTCAGGGGGCCCAATGAGCAGTTCTTC

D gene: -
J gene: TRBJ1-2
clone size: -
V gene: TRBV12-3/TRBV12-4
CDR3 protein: CASSSLGGYGYTF
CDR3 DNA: TGTGCCAGCAGTTCCCTCGGGGGCTATGGCTACACCTTC

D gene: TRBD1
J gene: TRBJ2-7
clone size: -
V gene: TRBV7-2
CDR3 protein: CASSLTRTGGFTYEQYF
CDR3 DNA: TGTGCCAGCAGCTTGACGAGGACAGGGGGCTTCACCTACGAGCAGTACTTC